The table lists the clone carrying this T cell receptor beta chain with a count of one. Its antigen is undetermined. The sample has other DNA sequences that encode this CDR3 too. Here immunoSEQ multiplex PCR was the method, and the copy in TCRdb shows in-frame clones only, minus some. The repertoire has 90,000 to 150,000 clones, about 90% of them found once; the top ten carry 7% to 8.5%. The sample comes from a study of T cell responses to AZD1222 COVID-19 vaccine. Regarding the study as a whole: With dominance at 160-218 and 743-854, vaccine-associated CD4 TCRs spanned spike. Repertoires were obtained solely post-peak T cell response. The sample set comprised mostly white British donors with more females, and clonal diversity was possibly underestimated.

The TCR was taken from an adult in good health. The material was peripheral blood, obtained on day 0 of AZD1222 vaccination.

CDR3 protein: CASSSGQHNQPQHF. The CDR3 coding sequence is TGCGCCAGCAGCTCCGGACAGCACAATCAGCCCCAGCATTTT. The chain couples TRBV5-1 to TRBJ1-5; possible D gene TRBD1, 6 bases. Germline V lookup: CDR1 SGHRS, CDR2 YFSETQ. The V and J ends lost 3 bases and 3 bases respectively, with 10 bases between them. CDR3 length: 14 residues.